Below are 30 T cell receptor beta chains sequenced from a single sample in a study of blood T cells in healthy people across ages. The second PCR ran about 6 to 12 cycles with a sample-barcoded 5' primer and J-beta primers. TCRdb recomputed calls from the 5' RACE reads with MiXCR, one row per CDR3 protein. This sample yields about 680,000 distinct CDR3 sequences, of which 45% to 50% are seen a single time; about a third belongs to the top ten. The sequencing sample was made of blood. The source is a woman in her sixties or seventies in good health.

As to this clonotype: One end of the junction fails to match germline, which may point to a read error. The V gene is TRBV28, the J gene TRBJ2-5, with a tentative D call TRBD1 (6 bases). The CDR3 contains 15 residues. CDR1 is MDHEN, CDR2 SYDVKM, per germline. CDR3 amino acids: CVSSPTQGNQETQYF. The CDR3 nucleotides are TGTGTCAGCAGTCCGACGCAGGGGAATCAAGAGACCCAGTACTTC.

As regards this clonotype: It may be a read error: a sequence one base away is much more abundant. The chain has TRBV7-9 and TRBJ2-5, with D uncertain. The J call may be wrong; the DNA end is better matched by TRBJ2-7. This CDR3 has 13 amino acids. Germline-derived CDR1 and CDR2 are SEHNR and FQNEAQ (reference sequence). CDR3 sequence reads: CASSLRIPCEQYF. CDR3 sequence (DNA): TGTGCCAGCAGCTTACGCATCCCCTGCGAGCAGTACTTC.

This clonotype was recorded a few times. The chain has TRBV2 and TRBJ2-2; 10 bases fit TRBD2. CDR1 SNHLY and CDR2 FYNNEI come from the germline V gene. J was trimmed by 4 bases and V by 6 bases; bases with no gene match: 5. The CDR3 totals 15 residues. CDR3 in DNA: TGTGCCAGCAGCAGGACTAGCGGCTTCACCGGGGAGCTGTTTTTT. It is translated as CASSRTSGFTGELFF.

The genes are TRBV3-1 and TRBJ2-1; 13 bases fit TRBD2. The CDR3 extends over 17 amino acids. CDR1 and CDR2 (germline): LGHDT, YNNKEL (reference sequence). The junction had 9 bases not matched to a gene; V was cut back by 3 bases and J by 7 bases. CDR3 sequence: CASSQGTSGIGSNEQFF. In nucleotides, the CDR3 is TGTGCCAGCAGCCAGGGGACTAGCGGGATCGGTAGTAATGAGCAGTTCTTC.

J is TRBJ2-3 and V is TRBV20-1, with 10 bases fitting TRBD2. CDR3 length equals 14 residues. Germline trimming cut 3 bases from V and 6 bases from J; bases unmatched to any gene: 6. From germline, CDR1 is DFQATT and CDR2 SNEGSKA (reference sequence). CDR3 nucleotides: TGCAGTGCTAGCCTAGCGGGAGTAACTGATACGCAGTATTTT. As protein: CSASLAGVTDTQYF.

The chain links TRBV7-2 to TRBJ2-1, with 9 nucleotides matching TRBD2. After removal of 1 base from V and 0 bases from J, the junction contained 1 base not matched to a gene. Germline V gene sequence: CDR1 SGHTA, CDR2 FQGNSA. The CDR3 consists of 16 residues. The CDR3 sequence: CASSLGTSVSYNEQFF. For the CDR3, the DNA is TGTGCCAGCAGCTTAGGGACTAGCGTCTCCTACAATGAGCAGTTCTTC.

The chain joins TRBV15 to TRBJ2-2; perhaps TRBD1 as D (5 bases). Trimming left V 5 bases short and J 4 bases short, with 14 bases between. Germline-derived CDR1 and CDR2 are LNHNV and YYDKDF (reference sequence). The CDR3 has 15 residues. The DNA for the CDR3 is TGTGCCACCAGCCCAGGGCGAGGCCTCACCGGGGAGCTGTTTTTT. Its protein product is CATSPGRGLTGELFF. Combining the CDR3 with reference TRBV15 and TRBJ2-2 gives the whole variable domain DAMVIQNPRYQVTQFGKPVTLSCSQTLNHNVMYWYQQKSSQAPKLLFHYYDKDFNNEADTPDNFQSRRPNTSFCFLDIRSPGLGDTAMYLCATSPGRGLTGELFFGEGSRLTVL.

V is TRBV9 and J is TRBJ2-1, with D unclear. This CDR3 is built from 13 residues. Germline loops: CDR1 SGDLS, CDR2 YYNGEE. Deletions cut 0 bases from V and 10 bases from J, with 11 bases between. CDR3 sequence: CASSVVPAPEQFF. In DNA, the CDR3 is TGTGCCAGCAGCGTAGTTCCGGCCCCCGAGCAGTTCTTC.

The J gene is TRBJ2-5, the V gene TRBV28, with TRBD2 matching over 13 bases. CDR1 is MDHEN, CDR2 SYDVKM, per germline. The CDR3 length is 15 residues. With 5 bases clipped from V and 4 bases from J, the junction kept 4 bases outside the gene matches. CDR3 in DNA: TGTGCCAGCAGTGAAGGACTAGCGGGAGTAGAGACCCAGTACTTC. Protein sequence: CASSEGLAGVETQYF.

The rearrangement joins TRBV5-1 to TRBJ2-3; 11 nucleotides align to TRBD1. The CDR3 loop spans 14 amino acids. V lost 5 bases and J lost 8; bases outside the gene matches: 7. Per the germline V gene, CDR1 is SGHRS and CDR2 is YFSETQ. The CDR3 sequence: CASSRGQGAVTQYF. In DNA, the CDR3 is TGCGCCAGCAGTAGAGGACAGGGGGCTGTTACGCAGTATTTT.

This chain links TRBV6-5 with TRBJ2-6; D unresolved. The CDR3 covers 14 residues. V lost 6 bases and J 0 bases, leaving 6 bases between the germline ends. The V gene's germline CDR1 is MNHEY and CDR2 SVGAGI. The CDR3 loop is CASRKLSGANVLTF. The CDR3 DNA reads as TGTGCCAGCAGAAAGCTCTCTGGGGCCAACGTCCTGACTTTC.

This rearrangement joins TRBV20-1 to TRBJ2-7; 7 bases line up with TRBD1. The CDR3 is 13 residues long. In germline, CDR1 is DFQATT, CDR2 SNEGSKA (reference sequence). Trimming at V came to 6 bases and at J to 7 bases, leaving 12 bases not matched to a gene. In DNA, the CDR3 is TGCAGTGCACCTTCCGACAGGGCAGAAGAGCAGTACTTC. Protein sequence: CSAPSDRAEEQYF.

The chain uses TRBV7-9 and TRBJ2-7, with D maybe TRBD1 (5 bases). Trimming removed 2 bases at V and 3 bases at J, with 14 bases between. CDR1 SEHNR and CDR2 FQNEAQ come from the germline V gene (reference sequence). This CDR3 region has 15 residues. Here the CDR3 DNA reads TGTGCCAGCAGCTTACGGCAGGGTCTGATCTACGAGCAGTACTTC. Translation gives CASSLRQGLIYEQYF.

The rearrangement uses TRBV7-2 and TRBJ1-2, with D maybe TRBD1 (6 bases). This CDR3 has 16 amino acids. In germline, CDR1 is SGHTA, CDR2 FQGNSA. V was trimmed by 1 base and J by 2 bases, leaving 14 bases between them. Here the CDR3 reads CASSLGPPGANYGYTF. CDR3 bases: TGTGCCAGCAGCTTAGGCCCCCCGGGGGCGAACTATGGCTACACCTTC.

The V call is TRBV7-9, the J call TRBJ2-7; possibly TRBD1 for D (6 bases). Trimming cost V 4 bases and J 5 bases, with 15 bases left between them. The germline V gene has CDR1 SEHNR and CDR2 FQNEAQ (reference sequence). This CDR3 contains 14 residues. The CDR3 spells CASSSRTDFDEQYF. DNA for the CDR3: TGTGCCAGCAGCTCAAGGACAGACTTCGACGAGCAGTACTTC.

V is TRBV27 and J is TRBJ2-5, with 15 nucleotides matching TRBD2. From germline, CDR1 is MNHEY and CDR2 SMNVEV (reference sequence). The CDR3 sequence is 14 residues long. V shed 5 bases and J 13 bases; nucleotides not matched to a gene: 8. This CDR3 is CASSDPGLAGGLYF. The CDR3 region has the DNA TGTGCCAGCAGTGACCCGGGACTAGCGGGAGGATTGTACTTC.

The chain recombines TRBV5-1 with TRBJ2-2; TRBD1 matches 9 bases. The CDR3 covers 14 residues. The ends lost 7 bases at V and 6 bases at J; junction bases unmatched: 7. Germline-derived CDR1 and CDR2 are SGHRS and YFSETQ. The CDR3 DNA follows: TGCGCCAGCGCCCTACAGGGGGCGTCCGGGGAGCTGTTTTTT. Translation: CASALQGASGELFF.

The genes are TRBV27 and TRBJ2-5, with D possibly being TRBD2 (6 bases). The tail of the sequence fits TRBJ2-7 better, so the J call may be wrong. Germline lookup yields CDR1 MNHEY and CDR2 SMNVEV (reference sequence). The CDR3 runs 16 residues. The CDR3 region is CASSPSFGLRTYEQYF. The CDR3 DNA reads TGTGCCAGCAGTCCCTCCTTTGGACTACGTACCTACGAGCAGTACTTC.

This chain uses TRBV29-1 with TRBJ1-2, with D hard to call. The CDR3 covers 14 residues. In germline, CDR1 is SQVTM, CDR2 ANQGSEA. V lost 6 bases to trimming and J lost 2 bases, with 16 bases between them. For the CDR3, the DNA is TGCAGCGTCCCCACCGGGAACACCAACTATGGCTACACCTTC. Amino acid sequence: CSVPTGNTNYGYTF.

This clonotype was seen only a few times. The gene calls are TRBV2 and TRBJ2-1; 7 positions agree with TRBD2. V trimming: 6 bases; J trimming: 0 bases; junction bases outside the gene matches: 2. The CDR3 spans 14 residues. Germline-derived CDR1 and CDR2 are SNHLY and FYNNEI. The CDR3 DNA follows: TGTGCCAGCAGGAGCGGGACCTCCTACAATGAGCAGTTCTTC. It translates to CASRSGTSYNEQFF.

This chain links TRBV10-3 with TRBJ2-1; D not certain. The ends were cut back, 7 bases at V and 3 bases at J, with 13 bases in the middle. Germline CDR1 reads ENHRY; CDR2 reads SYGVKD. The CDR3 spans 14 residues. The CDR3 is CAIKYSDVYNEQFF. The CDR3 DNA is TGTGCCATCAAGTATTCCGACGTCTACAATGAGCAGTTCTTC.

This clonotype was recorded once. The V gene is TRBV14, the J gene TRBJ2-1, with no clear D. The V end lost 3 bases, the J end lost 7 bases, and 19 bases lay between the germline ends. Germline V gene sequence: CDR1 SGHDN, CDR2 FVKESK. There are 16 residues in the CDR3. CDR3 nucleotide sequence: TGTGCCAGCAGCCACGCATTTGGGTTCGGGCCTAATGAGCAGTTCTTC. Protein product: CASSHAFGFGPNEQFF.

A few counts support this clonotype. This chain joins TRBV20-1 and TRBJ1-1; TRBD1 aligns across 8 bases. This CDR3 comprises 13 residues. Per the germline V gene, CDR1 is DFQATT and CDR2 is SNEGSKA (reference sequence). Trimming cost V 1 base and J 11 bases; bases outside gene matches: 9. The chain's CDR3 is CSARGTGQGTAFF. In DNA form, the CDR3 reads TGCAGTGCTAGAGGAACCGGACAGGGAACGGCTTTCTTT.

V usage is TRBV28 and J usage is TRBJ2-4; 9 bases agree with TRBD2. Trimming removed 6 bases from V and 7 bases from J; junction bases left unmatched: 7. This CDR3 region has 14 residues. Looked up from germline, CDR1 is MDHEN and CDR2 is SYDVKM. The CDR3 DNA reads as TGTGCCAGCAGCCCATCTAGCGGGATCAACATTCAGTACTTC. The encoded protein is CASSPSSGINIQYF.

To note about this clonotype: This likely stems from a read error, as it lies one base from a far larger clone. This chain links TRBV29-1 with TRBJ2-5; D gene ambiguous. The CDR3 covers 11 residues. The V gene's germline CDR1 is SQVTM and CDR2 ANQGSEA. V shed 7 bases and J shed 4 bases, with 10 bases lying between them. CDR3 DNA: TGCAGCGGTGACCGTACAGAGACCCAGTACTTC. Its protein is CSGDRTETQYF.

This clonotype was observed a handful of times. CDR3 bases: TGCAGTGCTAGATCGAGCCTAGAGCCGGGACTTCAACCCCGAAATTCACCCCTCCACTTT. It encodes CSARSSLEPGLQPRNSPLHF. This sequence joins TRBV20-1 and TRBJ1-6; D is possibly TRBD1 (5 bases). Germline V gene sequence: CDR1 DFQATT, CDR2 SNEGSKA (reference sequence). The CDR3 length is 20 residues. V lost 2 bases to trimming and J lost 7 bases, with 30 bases between them.

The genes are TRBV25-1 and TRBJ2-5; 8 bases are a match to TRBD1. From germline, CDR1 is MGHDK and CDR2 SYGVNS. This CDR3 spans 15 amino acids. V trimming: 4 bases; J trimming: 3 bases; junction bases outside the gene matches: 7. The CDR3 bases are TGTGCCAGCAGTGCAGGGGGCGCGGGGAAAGAGACCCAGTACTTC. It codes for CASSAGGAGKETQYF.

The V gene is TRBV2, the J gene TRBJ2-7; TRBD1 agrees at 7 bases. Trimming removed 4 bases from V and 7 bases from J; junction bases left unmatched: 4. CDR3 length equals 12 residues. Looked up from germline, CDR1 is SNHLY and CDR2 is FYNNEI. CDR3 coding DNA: TGTGCCAGCAGTGTATCAGGGGGAGAGCAGTACTTC. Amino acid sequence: CASSVSGGEQYF.

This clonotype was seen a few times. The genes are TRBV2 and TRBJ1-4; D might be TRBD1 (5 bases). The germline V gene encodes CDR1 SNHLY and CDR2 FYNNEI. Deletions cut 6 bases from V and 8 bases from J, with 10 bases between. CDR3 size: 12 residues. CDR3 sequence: CASSQGGEKLFF. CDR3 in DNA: TGTGCCAGCAGCCAGGGTGGCGAAAAACTGTTTTTT.

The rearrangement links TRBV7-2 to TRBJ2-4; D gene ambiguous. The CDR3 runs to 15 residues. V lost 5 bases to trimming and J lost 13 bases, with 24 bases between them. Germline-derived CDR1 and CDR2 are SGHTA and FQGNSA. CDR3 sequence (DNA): TGTGCCAGCAGCCCCCAGGTGACCTCCTACAATGAGCAGTACTTC. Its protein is CASSPQVTSYNEQYF.